Shown below are 27 T cell receptor beta chains from a single sample sequenced in a study of blood T cell repertoires in COVID-19. TCRdb's copy holds only in-frame clones and misses some; the assay was immunoSEQ multiplex PCR. In the table there are about 230,000 clones, approximately 84% of which are singletons. The sequencing sample was made of peripheral blood. The origin of the receptors is a man aged 50 to 59 with COVID-19, enrolled during active disease.

V is TRBV4-2 and J is TRBJ2-7, with a possible D match to TRBD2 (7 bases). Germline CDR1 LGHNA, CDR2 YNFKEQ. Trimming stripped 0 bases from V and 4 bases from J, with 22 bases between. This CDR3 is 18 amino acids long. In nucleotides, the CDR3 is TGTGCCAGCAGCCAAGAAGGGGGGGCAGGGGCTTACCCTTACGAGCAGTACTTC. Its translation: CASSQEGGAGAYPYEQYF.

The rearrangement uses TRBV18 and TRBJ2-3, with 8 positions matching TRBD1. V trimming: 4 bases; J trimming: 3 bases; junction bases outside the gene matches: 6. The CDR3 runs 15 residues. Germline V gene sequence: CDR1 KGHSH, CDR2 LQKENI. The CDR3 region is CASSRGQGRTDTQYF. The DNA for the CDR3 is TGTGCCAGCTCACGTGGACAGGGTAGGACAGATACGCAGTATTTT.

This chain joins TRBV5-6 and TRBJ1-1, with a weak D call TRBD1 (6 bases). The germline V gene encodes CDR1 SGHDT and CDR2 YYEEEE. V was clipped by 1 base and J by 10 bases, with 17 bases between them. The CDR3 has 14 amino acids. The CDR3 DNA sequence: TGTGCCAGCAGCTTGATGGGGGGGCCCCGGGGAGCTTTCTTT. Residues: CASSLMGGPRGAFF.

This chain connects TRBV5-4 to TRBJ2-7; D might be TRBD1 (5 bases). Germline V CDR1 and CDR2: SGHNT, YYREEE (reference sequence). This CDR3 contains 13 residues. V lost 0 bases and J lost 5, with 9 bases in between. The CDR3 DNA follows: TGTGCCAGCAGCTTGGTGGCAGGGAACGAGCAGTACTTC. Its protein is CASSLVAGNEQYF.

This chain links TRBV5-5 with TRBJ2-7; D may be TRBD2 (7 bases). CDR3 length: 12 amino acids. Trimming took 7 bases from V and 6 from J, leaving 14 bases between them. From germline, CDR1 is SGHKS and CDR2 YYEKEE (reference sequence). The CDR3 DNA follows: TGTGCCAGCGGCCCTAGGGGGGGCGAGCAGTACTTC. Translation: CASGPRGGEQYF.

This clone was found many times. This chain joins TRBV7-9 and TRBJ2-7, with D possibly being TRBD2 (6 bases). The CDR3 covers 12 residues. V shed 4 bases and J shed 2 bases, with 6 bases lying between them. Germline CDR1 SEHNR, CDR2 FQNEAQ (reference sequence). CDR3 in DNA: TGTGCCAGCAGCTCGGGGGCCTACGAGCAGTACTTC. Protein product: CASSSGAYEQYF.

This clone was seen a single time. This chain uses TRBV5-1 with TRBJ1-1, with TRBD1 matching over 7 bases. From germline, CDR1 is SGHRS and CDR2 YFSETQ. V lost 0 bases to trimming and J lost 3 bases; unmatched junction nucleotides: 8. The CDR3 sequence is 16 residues long. The CDR3 protein is CASSLERTGGDTEAFF. Written as DNA, the CDR3 is TGCGCCAGCAGCTTGGAGAGGACAGGCGGGGACACTGAAGCTTTCTTT. The whole variable domain, remainder taken from reference TRBV5-1 and TRBJ1-1, is KAGVTQTPRYLIKTRGQQVTLSCSPISGHRSVSWYQQTPGQGLQFLFEYFSETQRNKGNFPGRFSGRQFSNSRSEMNVSTLELGDSALYLCASSLERTGGDTEAFFGQGTRLTVV.

V and J are TRBV19 and TRBJ1-4; 7 bases map to TRBD1. This CDR3 comprises 14 residues. Germline loops: CDR1 LNHDA, CDR2 SQIVND (reference sequence). V lost 6 bases to trimming and J lost 6 bases; unmatched junction nucleotides: 7. CDR3 nucleotides: TGTGCCAGTAGACCCGGGACAGCTGATGAAAAACTGTTTTTT. Encoded protein: CASRPGTADEKLFF.

This clone appeared once. V usage is TRBV9 and J usage is TRBJ2-7, with a weak D call TRBD2 (6 bases). This CDR3 has 13 residues. CDR1 is SGDLS and CDR2 is YYNGEE in the germline V gene. The ends were cut back, 0 bases at V and 3 bases at J, with 7 bases in the middle. CDR3 region: CASSVDGGYEQYF. The DNA for the CDR3 is TGTGCCAGCAGCGTAGACGGGGGCTACGAGCAGTACTTC. Drawing the rest from reference TRBV9 and TRBJ2-7, the complete variable domain is DSGVTQTPKHLITATGQRVTLRCSPRSGDLSVYWYQQSLDQGLQFLIQYYNGEERAKGNILERFSAQQFPDLHSELNLSSLELGDSALYFCASSVDGGYEQYFGPGTRLTVT.

The V and J genes are TRBV4-2 and TRBJ2-5; 9 nucleotides agree with TRBD1. This CDR3 is 15 amino acids long. V shed 0 bases and J 5 bases; nucleotides not matched to a gene: 4. The germline gives CDR1 LGHNA, CDR2 YNFKEQ. CDR3 bases: TGTGCCAGCAGCCAAGAACAGGGGGCTCAGGAGACCCAGTACTTC. Protein product: CASSQEQGAQETQYF.

The V call is TRBV29-1, the J call TRBJ1-1; 8 nucleotides align to TRBD1. Germline CDR1 reads SQVTM; CDR2 reads ANQGSEA. This CDR3 comprises 13 residues. The V segment lost 6 bases and the J segment 1 base; nucleotides outside the gene matches: 4. The CDR3, as DNA: TGCAGCGTACTACAGGGGGGGAACACTGAAGCTTTCTTT. Amino acid sequence: CSVLQGGNTEAFF.

The chain recombines TRBV7-2 with TRBJ1-2, with TRBD1 matching over 9 bases. This CDR3 is 16 amino acids long. Germline V gives CDR1 SGHTA, CDR2 FQGNSA. Losses at the gene ends were 2 bases for V and 3 bases for J; bases not matched to a gene: 7. The CDR3 DNA sequence: TGTGCCAGCAGCTTAAACCCGGGACAGGGTGACTATGGCTACACCTTC. Residues: CASSLNPGQGDYGYTF.

The CDR3, as DNA: TGCGCCAGCAGCCAGAATAGTCCGACAGATACGCAGTATTTT. Protein: CASSQNSPTDTQYF. The chain recombines TRBV4-1 with TRBJ2-3; D is ambiguous. CDR1 is MGHRA, CDR2 YSYEKL, per germline. This CDR3 has 14 residues. The V end was cut by 3 bases, the J end by 3 bases, with 10 bases between.

The rearrangement uses TRBV6-5 and TRBJ1-1; maybe TRBD1 (5 bases). The germline gives CDR1 MNHEY, CDR2 SVGAGI. V was trimmed by 0 bases and J by 3 bases, leaving 8 bases between them. The CDR3 contains 14 residues. CDR3 amino acids: CASSYSGVYTEAFF. In DNA, the CDR3 is TGTGCCAGCAGTTACTCAGGGGTGTACACTGAAGCTTTCTTT.

This rearrangement joins TRBV5-1 to TRBJ2-3, with D possibly TRBD2 on 6 matching bases. The CDR3 has 15 residues. Trimming cost V 7 bases and J 0 bases, with 15 bases left between them. Per germline, CDR1 SGHRS and CDR2 YFSETQ. DNA for the CDR3: TGCGCCAGCGCCGGAGGGGCAATAAGCACAGATACGCAGTATTTT. As protein: CASAGGAISTDTQYF.

In the case of this clone: Its ends do not fully match the called genes, so a read error is possible. The chain links TRBV2 to TRBJ1-5, with 9 bases that match TRBD1. CDR3 length: 16 amino acids. The germline V gene has CDR1 SNHLY and CDR2 FYNNEI. CDR3 in amino acids: CASREVPGQGIGPQHF. The CDR3 DNA follows: TGTGCCAGCAGGGAAGTCCCGGGACAGGGAATTGGGCCCCAGCATTTT.

This clone has only one observation. The chain couples TRBV11-2 to TRBJ2-7; 8 nucleotides line up with TRBD1. The CDR3 runs to 17 residues. J was trimmed by 3 bases and V by 1 base; bases with no gene match: 11. Germline V gives CDR1 SGHAT, CDR2 FQNNGV. The CDR3, as DNA: TGTGCCAGCAGCTTAGGTTCTGGGGGACAGGCAAGCTACGAGCAGTACTTC. Its protein is CASSLGSGGQASYEQYF.

The V call is TRBV4-2, the J call TRBJ1-1; D is unresolved. The CDR3 extends over 13 amino acids. CDR1 is LGHNA, CDR2 YNFKEQ, per germline. Trimming took 4 bases from V and 2 from J, leaving 8 bases between them. The CDR3 region is CASSPPGNTEAFF. For the CDR3, the DNA is TGTGCCAGCAGCCCCCCAGGAAACACTGAAGCTTTCTTT.

CDR3 DNA sequence: TGTGCCAGCAGCTACCTACCGAAGGGGGCCCCCCGGAGGGGCACTGAAGCTTTCTTT. It encodes CASSYLPKGAPRRGTEAFF. The rearrangement joins TRBV13 to TRBJ1-1; 7 bases agree with TRBD1. V dropped 4 bases and J dropped 4; count of bases not matched to a gene: 21. CDR1 and CDR2 from the germline V gene are PRHDT and FYEKMQ (reference sequence). The CDR3 is 19 amino acids.

CDR3 in DNA: TGTGCCTGGAGTACCGGGGTTTACAATGAGCAGTTCTTC. Translation: CAWSTGVYNEQFF. The rearrangement uses TRBV30 and TRBJ2-1, with a weak D call TRBD2 (5 bases). V was shortened by 2 bases and J by 4 bases, with 9 bases between the two germline ends. This CDR3 is built from 13 residues. The germline V gene has CDR1 GTSNPN and CDR2 SVGIG (reference sequence).

This clone was seen only once. The chain recombines TRBV9 with TRBJ1-2; possible D gene TRBD1, 5 bases. Trimming left V 0 bases short and J 7 bases short, with 22 bases between. CDR3 size: 17 residues. Germline values: CDR1 SGDLS, CDR2 YYNGEE. This chain's CDR3 is CASSVATPPLQDSGYTF. The DNA of the CDR3 is TGTGCCAGCAGCGTAGCCACACCCCCTTTACAGGATAGTGGCTACACCTTC.

This sequence joins TRBV29-1 and TRBJ2-1; 9 bases align to TRBD2. Germline CDR1 reads SQVTM; CDR2 reads ANQGSEA. The CDR3 is made up of 12 amino acids. V lost 4 bases, J lost 8 bases, and 3 bases stayed unmatched. The CDR3 here is CSVVLAGYEQFF. CDR3 nucleotides: TGCAGCGTTGTCCTAGCGGGATATGAGCAGTTCTTC.

CDR3 bases: TGTGCCAGCTCATCCAGTAACTCCTACGAGCAGTACTTC. Translating it yields CASSSSNSYEQYF. V is TRBV18 and J is TRBJ2-7; D call uncertain. Germline V CDR1 and CDR2: KGHSH, LQKENI. The length of the CDR3 is 13 residues. The V end lost 5 bases, the J end lost 0 bases, and 8 bases lay between the germline ends.

The J gene is TRBJ1-2, the V gene TRBV5-4, with 12 bases lining up with TRBD1. Germline assignment: CDR1 SGHNT and CDR2 YYREEE (reference sequence). Trimming cost V 3 bases and J 7 bases; bases outside gene matches: 10. This CDR3 contains 16 residues. In DNA, the CDR3 is TGTGCCAGCAGCTCCAACCCGGGACAGGGGGCGCGTGGCTACACCTTC. Translated: CASSSNPGQGARGYTF.

This clone was seen just once. This chain joins TRBV20-1 and TRBJ1-1, with D hard to call. The CDR3 consists of 10 residues. Per the germline V gene, CDR1 is DFQATT and CDR2 is SNEGSKA (reference sequence). V lost 5 bases to trimming and J lost 9 bases, with 10 bases between them. The CDR3 DNA reads as TGCAGTGCTGCCGACATACAAGCTTTCTTT. Residues: CSAADIQAFF.

This CDR3 is CATSANPGQGLYEQYF. CDR3 nucleotides: TGTGCCACCAGCGCGAACCCGGGACAGGGATTATACGAGCAGTACTTC. The chain uses TRBV15 and TRBJ2-7, with TRBD1 identical over 9 bases. This CDR3 has 16 residues. V gave up 5 bases and J gave up 4 bases; unmatched junction bases: 12. Germline assignment: CDR1 LNHNV and CDR2 YYDKDF (reference sequence).

The chain recombines TRBV2 with TRBJ2-1, with 9 bases aligning to TRBD2. The V and J ends lost 3 bases and 8 bases, in that order; junction bases with no gene match: 8. This CDR3 spans 15 amino acids. Germline V CDR1 and CDR2: SNHLY, FYNNEI. CDR3 sequence: CASSDGSGSGYEQFF. CDR3 DNA: TGTGCCAGCAGTGACGGTAGCGGGAGTGGCTATGAGCAGTTCTTC.